Here is one T cell receptor (beta chain) with its context. The V gene's germline CDR1 is MGHDK and CDR2 SYGVNS. The CDR3 is 15 residues long. With 3 bases clipped from V and 5 bases from J, the junction kept 6 bases outside the gene matches. These data come from a study of T cells in Graves' hyperthyroidism and ophthalmopathy. The study defined stable Graves' hyperthyroidism as no ophthalmopathy progression within 18 months. The diagnoses drew upon clinical symptoms, serum thyroxine and TRAb, thyroid ultrasound and orbital computed tomography. It was RNA transcripts that yielded the amplified TCR beta CDR3 regions. The HTBI set primed first-round TCR CDR3 RT-PCR. TCRdb independently ran MiXCR on the multiplex PCR reads; one entry per CDR3 protein. The sample records 600,000 to 750,000 distinct CDR3 sequences, about 18% being singletons.

This clonotype was sampled from a man aged 50-60 years with Graves' hyperthyroidism. This chain uses TRBV25-1 with TRBJ2-2; 7 bases are a match to TRBD1. Material: blood. The CDR3 DNA is TGTGCCAGCAGTGACTACAGGGGTTGGACCGGGGAGCTGTTTTTT. This codes for CASSDYRGWTGELFF.